This is a list of T cell receptor beta chains from one sample in a study of blood T cells in healthy people across ages. TCRdb called the 5' RACE reads again in MiXCR, with one record for every CDR3 protein. Here the sample spans approximately 800,000 distinct CDR3 sequences, around two thirds being singletons. Specimen: blood. These receptor sequences come from a man between 25 and 39 years old in good health. The CDR3 runs from the conserved cysteine through the conserved F or W. Each record gives: V gene, J gene, D gene, clone size, CDR3 protein, CDR3 DNA. A D gene is named only where the DNA matches it firmly. Clone size, where shown, is once, few, many, or a class for clones that have expanded.

TRBV29-1,TRBJ1-5,-,-,CSVTTTVSNQPQHF,TGCAGCGTTACGACAACAGTGAGCAATCAGCCCCAGCATTTT
TRBV14,TRBJ2-5,TRBD1,-,CASSPTGRVSETQYF,TGTGCCAGCAGCCCGACAGGGAGAGTCAGTGAGACCCAGTACTTC
TRBV14,TRBJ2-4,-,-,CASTLARTHAKNIQYF,TGTGCCAGCACCCTGGCCCGAACCCACGCCAAAAACATTCAGTACTTC
TRBV20-1,TRBJ1-2,-,-,CSARDLGGVYGYTF,TGCAGTGCTAGAGATCTAGGGGGTGTCTATGGCTACACCTTC
TRBV6-6,TRBJ1-5,-,-,CASSGGVNQPQHF,TGTGCCAGCAGTGGAGGGGTCAATCAGCCCCAGCATTTT
TRBV29-1,TRBJ1-2,TRBD1,few,CSIPGQFTNYGYTF,TGCAGCATCCCGGGACAGTTCACTAACTATGGCTACACCTTC
TRBV10-3,TRBJ2-5,-,-,CAISERREETQYF,TGTGCCATCAGTGAGAGGAGGGAAGAGACCCAGTACTTC
TRBV5-1,TRBJ1-1,TRBD1,-,CASSLGRQGRAEAFF,TGCGCCAGCAGCTTGGGACGACAGGGTCGGGCTGAAGCTTTCTTT
TRBV5-5,TRBJ2-5,TRBD1,few,CASSLLAVLGTGEETQYF,TGTGCCAGCAGCTTACTGGCAGTTCTAGGGACAGGGGAAGAGACCCAGTACTTC
TRBV4-3,TRBJ2-7,TRBD1,-,CASSQDSIRGQSYEQYF,TGCGCCAGCAGCCAAGATAGCATCAGGGGACAGTCCTACGAGCAGTACTTC
TRBV20-1,TRBJ1-5,-,-,CSAPRGDSNQPQHF,TGCAGTGCTCCACGGGGGGACAGCAATCAGCCCCAGCATTTT
TRBV5-6,TRBJ2-7,TRBD2,-,CASSLAGEHYEQYF,TGTGCCAGCAGCTTAGCGGGGGAACACTACGAGCAGTACTTC
TRBV5-1,TRBJ1-5,-,-,CASSLNGNQPQHF,TGCGCCAGCAGCTTGAACGGGAATCAGCCCCAGCATTTT
TRBV25-1,TRBJ2-7,-,few,CASSSDGTYEQYF,TGTGCCAGCAGTTCGGACGGAACCTACGAGCAGTACTTC
TRBV4-3,TRBJ1-2,-,-,CASSQEQGISYGYTF,TGCGCCAGCAGCCAAGAGCAGGGGATAAGCTATGGCTACACCTTC
TRBV7-2,TRBJ2-5,TRBD1,few,CASSLGKGAQETQYF,TGTGCCAGCAGCTTAGGAAAGGGGGCCCAAGAGACCCAGTACTTC
TRBV20-1,TRBJ1-4,TRBD1,few,CSARLPGQVSLSTNEKLFF,TGCAGTGCTAGGCTCCCGGGACAGGTTTCTCTTTCAACTAATGAAAAACTGTTTTTT
TRBV12-3/TRBV12-4,TRBJ2-5,-,-,CASSPIVGTEGETQYF,TGTGCCAGCAGTCCGATAGTCGGGACCGAGGGAGAGACCCAGTACTTC
TRBV7-9,TRBJ2-3,-,-,CASSLALGGGLTDTQYF,TGTGCCAGCAGCTTAGCGCTGGGCGGGGGCCTCACAGATACGCAGTATTTT
TRBV7-2,TRBJ1-1,TRBD1,-,CASSINTGGTEAFF,TGTGCCAGCAGCATAAATACAGGGGGCACTGAAGCTTTCTTT
TRBV5-1,TRBJ1-1,TRBD1,-,CASSLTYLQGSMNTEAFF,TGCGCCAGCAGCTTAACCTATCTACAGGGGTCGATGAACACTGAAGCTTTCTTT
TRBV12-3/TRBV12-4,TRBJ1-2,TRBD1,-,CASRGQGSCGYTF,TGTGCCAGCAGGGGACAGGGAAGTTGTGGCTACACCTTC
TRBV28,TRBJ1-2,TRBD1,-,CASSLLHRGYGYTF,TGTGCCAGCAGTTTGTTGCACAGGGGCTATGGCTACACCTTC
TRBV11-2,TRBJ2-7,-,-,CASSSLSPGTPVSYEQYF,TGTGCCAGCAGCTCTCTCTCTCCCGGGACTCCAGTCAGCTACGAGCAGTACTTC
TRBV12-3/TRBV12-4,TRBJ2-1,TRBD2,-,CASSLTSVKFF,TGTGCCAGCAGCCTGACTAGCGTAAAGTTCTTC
TRBV3-1,TRBJ2-4,-,few,CASSLLPLTSKNIQYF,TGTGCCAGCAGCCTCCTTCCACTCACTTCCAAAAACATTCAGTACTTC
TRBV20-1,TRBJ1-1,TRBD1,once,CSAGEGANTEAFF,TGCAGTGCTGGAGAGGGGGCGAACACTGAAGCTTTCTTT
TRBV6-5,TRBJ2-1,-,-,CASSSPRGSYNEQFF,TGTGCCAGCAGTTCTCCACGGGGCTCCTACAATGAGCAGTTCTTC
TRBV6-2/TRBV6-3,TRBJ2-1,-,-,CASSPVGGVVEQFF,TGTGCCAGCAGTCCAGTGGGCGGGGTGGTTGAGCAGTTCTTC